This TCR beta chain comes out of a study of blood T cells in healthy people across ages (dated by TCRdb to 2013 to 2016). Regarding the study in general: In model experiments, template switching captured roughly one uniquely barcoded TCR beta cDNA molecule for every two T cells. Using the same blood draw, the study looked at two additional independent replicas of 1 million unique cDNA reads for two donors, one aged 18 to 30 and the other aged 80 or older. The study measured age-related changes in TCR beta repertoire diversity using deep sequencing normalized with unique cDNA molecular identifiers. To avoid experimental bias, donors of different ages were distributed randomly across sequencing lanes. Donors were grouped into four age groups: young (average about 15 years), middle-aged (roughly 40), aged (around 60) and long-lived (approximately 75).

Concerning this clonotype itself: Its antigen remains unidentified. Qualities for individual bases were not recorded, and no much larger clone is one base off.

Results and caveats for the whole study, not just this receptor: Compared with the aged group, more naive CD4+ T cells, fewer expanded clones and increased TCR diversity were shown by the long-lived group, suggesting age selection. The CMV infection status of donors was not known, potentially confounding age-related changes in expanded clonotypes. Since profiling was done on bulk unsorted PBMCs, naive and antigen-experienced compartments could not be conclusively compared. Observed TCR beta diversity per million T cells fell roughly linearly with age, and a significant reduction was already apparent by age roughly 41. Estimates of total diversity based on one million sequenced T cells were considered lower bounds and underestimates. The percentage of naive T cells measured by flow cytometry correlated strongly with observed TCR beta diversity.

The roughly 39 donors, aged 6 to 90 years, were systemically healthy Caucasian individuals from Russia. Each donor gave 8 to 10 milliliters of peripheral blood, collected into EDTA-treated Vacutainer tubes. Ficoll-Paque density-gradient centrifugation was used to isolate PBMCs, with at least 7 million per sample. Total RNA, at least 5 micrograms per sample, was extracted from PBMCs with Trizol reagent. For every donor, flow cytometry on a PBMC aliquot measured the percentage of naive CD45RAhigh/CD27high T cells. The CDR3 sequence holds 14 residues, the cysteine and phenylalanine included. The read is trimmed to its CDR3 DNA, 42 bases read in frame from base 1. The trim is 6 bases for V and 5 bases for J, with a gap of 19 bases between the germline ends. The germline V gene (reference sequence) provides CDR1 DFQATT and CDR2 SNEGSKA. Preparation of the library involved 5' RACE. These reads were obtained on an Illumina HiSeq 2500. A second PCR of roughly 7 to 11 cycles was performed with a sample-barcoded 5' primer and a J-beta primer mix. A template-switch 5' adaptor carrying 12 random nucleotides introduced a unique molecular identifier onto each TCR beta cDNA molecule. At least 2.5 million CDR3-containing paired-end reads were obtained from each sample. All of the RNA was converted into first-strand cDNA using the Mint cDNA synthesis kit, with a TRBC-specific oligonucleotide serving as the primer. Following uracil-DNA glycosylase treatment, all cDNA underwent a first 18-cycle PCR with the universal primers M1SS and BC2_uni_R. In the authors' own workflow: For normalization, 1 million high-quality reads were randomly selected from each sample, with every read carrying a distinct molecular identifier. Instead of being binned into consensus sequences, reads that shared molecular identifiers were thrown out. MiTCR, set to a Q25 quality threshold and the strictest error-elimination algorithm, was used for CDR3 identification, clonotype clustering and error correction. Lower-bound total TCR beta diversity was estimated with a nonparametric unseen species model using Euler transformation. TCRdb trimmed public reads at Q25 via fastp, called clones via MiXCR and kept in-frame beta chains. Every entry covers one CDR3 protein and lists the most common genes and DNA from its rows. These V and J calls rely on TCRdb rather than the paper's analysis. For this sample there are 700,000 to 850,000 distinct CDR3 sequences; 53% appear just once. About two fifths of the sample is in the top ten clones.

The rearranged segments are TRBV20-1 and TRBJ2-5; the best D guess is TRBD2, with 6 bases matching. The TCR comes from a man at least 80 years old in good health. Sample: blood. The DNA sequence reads TGCAGTGCGGCAGAGAGGGGCCTAGCGGAGACCCAGTACTTC. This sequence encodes CSAAERGLAETQYF.